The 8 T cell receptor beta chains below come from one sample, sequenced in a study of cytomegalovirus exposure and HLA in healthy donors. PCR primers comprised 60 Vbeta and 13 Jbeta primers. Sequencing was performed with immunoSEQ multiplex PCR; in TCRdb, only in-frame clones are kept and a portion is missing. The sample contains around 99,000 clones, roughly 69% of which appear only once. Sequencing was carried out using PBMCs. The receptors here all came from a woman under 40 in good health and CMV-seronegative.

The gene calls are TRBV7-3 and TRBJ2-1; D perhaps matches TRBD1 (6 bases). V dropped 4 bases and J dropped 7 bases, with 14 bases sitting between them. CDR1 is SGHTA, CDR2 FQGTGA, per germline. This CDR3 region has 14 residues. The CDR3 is CASSSGASRNEQFF. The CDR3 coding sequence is TGTGCCAGCAGCTCAGGGGCCTCGAGGAATGAGCAGTTCTTC.

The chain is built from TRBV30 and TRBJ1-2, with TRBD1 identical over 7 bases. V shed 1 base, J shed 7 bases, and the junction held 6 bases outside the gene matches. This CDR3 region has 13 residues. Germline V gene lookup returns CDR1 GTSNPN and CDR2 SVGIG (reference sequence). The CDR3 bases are TGTGCCTGGAGTGCCACAGGGGTGGTTGGCTACACCTTC. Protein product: CAWSATGVVGYTF.

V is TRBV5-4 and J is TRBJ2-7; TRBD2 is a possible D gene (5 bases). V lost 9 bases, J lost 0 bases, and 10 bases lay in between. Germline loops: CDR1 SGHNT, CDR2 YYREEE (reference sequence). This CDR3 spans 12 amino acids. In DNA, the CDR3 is TGTGCCACCAGTAGCGACTCCTACGAGCAGTACTTC. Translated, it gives CATSSDSYEQYF.

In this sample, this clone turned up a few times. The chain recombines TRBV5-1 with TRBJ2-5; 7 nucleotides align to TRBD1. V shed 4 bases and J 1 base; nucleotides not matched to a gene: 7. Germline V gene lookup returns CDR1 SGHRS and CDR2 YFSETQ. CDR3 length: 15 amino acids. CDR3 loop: CASSRQGPSQETQYF. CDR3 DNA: TGCGCCAGCAGCCGACAGGGACCTTCCCAAGAGACCCAGTACTTC.

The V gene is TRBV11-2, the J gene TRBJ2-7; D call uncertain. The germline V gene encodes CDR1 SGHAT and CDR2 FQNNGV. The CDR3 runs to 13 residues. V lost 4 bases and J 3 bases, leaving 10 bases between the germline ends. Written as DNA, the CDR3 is TGTGCCAGCAGCTCACGTGAGGACTACGAGCAGTACTTC. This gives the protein CASSSREDYEQYF.

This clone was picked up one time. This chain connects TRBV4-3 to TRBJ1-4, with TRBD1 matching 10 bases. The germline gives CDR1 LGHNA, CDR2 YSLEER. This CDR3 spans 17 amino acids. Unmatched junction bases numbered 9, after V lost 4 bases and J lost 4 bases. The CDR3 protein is CASSRGQGQSVNEKLFF. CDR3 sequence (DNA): TGCGCCAGCAGCCGGGGACAGGGGCAATCCGTTAATGAAAAACTGTTTTTT.

This chain's CDR3 is CASSPWTGGRNSYNSPLHF. CDR3 bases: TGCGCCAGCAGCCCCTGGACAGGGGGCCGGAACTCCTATAATTCACCCCTCCACTTT. This chain connects TRBV5-1 to TRBJ1-6, with 11 bases matching TRBD1. The CDR3 covers 19 residues. CDR1 is SGHRS, CDR2 YFSETQ, per germline. The V segment lost 4 bases and the J segment 0 bases; nucleotides outside the gene matches: 9.

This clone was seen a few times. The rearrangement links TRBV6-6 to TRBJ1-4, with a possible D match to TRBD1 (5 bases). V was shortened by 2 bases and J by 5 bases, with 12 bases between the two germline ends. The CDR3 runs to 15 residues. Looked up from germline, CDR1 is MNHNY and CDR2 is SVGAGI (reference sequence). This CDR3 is CASSYGTGTNEKLFF. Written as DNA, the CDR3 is TGTGCCAGCAGTTACGGTACAGGAACAAATGAAAAACTGTTTTTT.